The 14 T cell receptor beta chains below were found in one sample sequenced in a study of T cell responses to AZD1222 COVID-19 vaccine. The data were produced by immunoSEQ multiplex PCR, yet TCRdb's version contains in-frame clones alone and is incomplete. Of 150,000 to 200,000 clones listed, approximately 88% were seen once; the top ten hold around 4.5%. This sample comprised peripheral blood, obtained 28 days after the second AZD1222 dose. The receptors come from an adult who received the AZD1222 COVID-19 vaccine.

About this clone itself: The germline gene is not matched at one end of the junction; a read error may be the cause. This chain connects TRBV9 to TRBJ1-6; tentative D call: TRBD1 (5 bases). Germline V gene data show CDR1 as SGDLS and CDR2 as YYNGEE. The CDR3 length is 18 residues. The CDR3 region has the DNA TGTGCCAGCAGCGTAGGGTTGGGGACCGCATCAGATAATTCGCCCCTCCACTTT. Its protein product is CASSVGLGTASDNSPLHF.

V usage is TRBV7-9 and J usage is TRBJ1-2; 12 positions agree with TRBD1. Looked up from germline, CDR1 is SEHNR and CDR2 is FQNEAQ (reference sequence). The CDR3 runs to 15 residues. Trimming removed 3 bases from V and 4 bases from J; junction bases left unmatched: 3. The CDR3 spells CASSLGQGATYGYTF. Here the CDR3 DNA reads TGTGCCAGCAGCTTGGGACAGGGGGCTACCTATGGCTACACCTTC.

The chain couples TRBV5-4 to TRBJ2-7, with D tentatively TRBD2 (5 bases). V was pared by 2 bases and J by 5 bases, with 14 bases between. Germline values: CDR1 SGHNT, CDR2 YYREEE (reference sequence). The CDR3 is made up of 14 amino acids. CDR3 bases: TGTGCCAGCAGCTTATCCAGCGGCGGTAACGAGCAGTACTTC. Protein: CASSLSSGGNEQYF.

The chain's CDR3 is CASSTRRGPANSYEQYF. CDR3 sequence (DNA): TGTGCCAGTAGTACCCGCCGAGGGCCAGCTAACTCGTACGAGCAGTACTTC. V gene TRBV19 combines with J gene TRBJ2-7; TRBD2 is a possible D gene (5 bases). Germline values: CDR1 LNHDA, CDR2 SQIVND (reference sequence). V lost 4 bases, J lost 4 bases, and 23 bases lay in between. CDR3 length equals 17 residues.

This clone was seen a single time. This CDR3 is CSASVDGLNQPQHF. As DNA, the CDR3 is TGCAGTGCTAGTGTTGACGGACTCAATCAGCCCCAGCATTTT. The genes are TRBV20-1 and TRBJ1-5; unclear D gene. Trimming removed 3 bases from V and 3 bases from J, with 12 bases in between. This CDR3 spans 14 amino acids. Germline V gene data show CDR1 as DFQATT and CDR2 as SNEGSKA (reference sequence).

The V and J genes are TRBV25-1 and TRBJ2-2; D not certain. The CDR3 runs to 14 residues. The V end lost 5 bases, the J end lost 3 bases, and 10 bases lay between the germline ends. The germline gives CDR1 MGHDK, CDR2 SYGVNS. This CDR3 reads CASSTDGYTGELFF. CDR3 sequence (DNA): TGTGCCAGCAGTACCGACGGGTACACCGGGGAGCTGTTTTTT. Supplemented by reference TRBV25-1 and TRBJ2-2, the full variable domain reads EADIYQTPRYLVIGTGKKITLECSQTMGHDKMYWYQQDPGMELHLIHYSYGVNSTEKGDLSSESTVSRIRTEHFPLTLESARPSHTSQYLCASSTDGYTGELFFGEGSRLTVL.

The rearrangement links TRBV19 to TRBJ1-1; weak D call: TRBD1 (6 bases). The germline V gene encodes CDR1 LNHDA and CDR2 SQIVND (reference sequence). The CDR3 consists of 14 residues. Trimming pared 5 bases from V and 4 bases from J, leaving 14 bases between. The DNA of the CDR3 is TGTGCCAGTAGTGTAGGACAGTTCTCCACTGAAGCTTTCTTT. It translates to CASSVGQFSTEAFF. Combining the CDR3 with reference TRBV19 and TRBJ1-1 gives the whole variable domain DGGITQSPKYLFRKEGQNVTLSCEQNLNHDAMYWYRQDPGQGLRLIYYSQIVNDFQKGDIAEGYSVSREKKESFPLTVTSAQKNPTAFYLCASSVGQFSTEAFFGQGTRLTVV.

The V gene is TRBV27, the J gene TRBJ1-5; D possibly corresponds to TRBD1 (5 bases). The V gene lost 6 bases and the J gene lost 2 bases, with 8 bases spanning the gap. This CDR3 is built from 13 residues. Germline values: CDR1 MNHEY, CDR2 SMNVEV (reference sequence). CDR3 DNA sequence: TGTGCCAGCAGACCGGGGGGCAATCAGCCCCAGCATTTT. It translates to CASRPGGNQPQHF.

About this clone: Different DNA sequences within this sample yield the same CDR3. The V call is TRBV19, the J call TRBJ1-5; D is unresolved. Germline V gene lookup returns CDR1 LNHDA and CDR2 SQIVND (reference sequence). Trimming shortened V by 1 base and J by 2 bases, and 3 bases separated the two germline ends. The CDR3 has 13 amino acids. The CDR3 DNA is TGTGCCAGTAGTATAGGTGGCAATCAGCCCCAGCATTTT. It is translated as CASSIGGNQPQHF.

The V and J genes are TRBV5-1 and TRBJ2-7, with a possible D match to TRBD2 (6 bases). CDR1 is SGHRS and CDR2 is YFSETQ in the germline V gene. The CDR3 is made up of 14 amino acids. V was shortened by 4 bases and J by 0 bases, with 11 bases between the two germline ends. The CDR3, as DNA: TGCGCCAGCAGCGCCCGGGACTCCTCCTACGAGCAGTACTTC. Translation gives CASSARDSSYEQYF.

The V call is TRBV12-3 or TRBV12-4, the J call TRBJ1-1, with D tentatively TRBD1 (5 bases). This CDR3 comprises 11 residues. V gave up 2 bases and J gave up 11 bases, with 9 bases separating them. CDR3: CASSLWGEAFF. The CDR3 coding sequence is TGTGCCAGCAGTTTATGGGGGGAGGCTTTCTTT.

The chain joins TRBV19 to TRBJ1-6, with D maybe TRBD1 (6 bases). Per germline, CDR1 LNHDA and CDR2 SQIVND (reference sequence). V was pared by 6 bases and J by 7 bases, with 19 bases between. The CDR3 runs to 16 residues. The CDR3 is CASSQTTGYGNSPLHF. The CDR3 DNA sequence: TGTGCCAGTAGCCAAACCACAGGGTACGGGAATTCACCCCTCCACTTT.

The CDR3 region has the DNA TGTGCCAGCAGCTTGGCCGGGGGCCACAATCAGCCCCAGCATTTT. This codes for CASSLAGGHNQPQHF. This chain links TRBV5-6 with TRBJ1-5; D possibly corresponds to TRBD1 (6 bases). The CDR3 runs to 15 residues. Trimming took 0 bases from V and 3 from J, leaving 10 bases between them. The germline V gene has CDR1 SGHDT and CDR2 YYEEEE.

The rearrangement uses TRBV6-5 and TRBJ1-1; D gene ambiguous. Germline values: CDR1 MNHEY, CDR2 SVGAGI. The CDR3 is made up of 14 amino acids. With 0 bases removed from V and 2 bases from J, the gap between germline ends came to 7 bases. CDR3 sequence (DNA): TGTGCCAGCAGTTACTCCATTCTTAACACTGAAGCTTTCTTT. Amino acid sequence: CASSYSILNTEAFF.